A single sample gave rise to the 30 T cell receptor beta chains below, sequenced in a study of Tregs in tolerant kidney transplant recipients. Repertoires were generated with immunoSEQ multiplex PCR, while TCRdb's copy carries only in-frame clones and drops some. The record lists under 55,000 clones, of which the ten most abundant hold about 0.83%. Source: CD4+ T cells from blood, taken before the transplant. These receptors came from a human donor who received a combined kidney and bone marrow transplant.

Regarding this clone: Sequencing ends 3 residues short of the CDR3 end; the germline J gene provides the rest. Other DNA variants within this sample encode the same CDR3. The chain uses TRBV20-1 and TRBJ1-2; D might be TRBD1 (5 bases). There are 12 residues in the CDR3. Germline V gives CDR1 DFQATT, CDR2 SNEGSKA (reference sequence). Trimming cost V 6 bases and J 4 bases, with 12 bases left between them. The sequenced CDR3 bases are TGCAGTGCCGGGGGACCCGTCTATGGC. This gives the protein CSAGGPVYG. The whole CDR3 region reads CSAGGPVYGYTF.

Concerning this clone itself: The read falls 3 residues short of the CDR3 end, and the missing part is taken from the germline J gene. This chain links TRBV19 with TRBJ1-2, with 7 bases matching TRBD1. Trimming took 1 base from V and 6 from J; bases not matched to a gene: 11. This CDR3 spans 16 amino acids. Germline V gives CDR1 LNHDA, CDR2 SQIVND (reference sequence). CDR3 DNA, as far as it was read: TGTGCCAGTAGTATAGGACGGAGGGACAGTGCAAATGGC. Its protein is CASSIGRRDSANG. The whole CDR3 protein is CASSIGRRDSANGYTF.

Notes on this clone: The read halts 3 residues ahead of the CDR3 end, with the missing end drawn from the germline J gene. J is TRBJ2-5 and V is TRBV2; 9 positions agree with TRBD1. V shed 10 bases and J 5 bases; nucleotides not matched to a gene: 8. Germline V gives CDR1 SNHLY, CDR2 FYNNEI. This CDR3 comprises 13 residues. CDR3 bases read: TGTGCCACCCACAGGGGGCAGCGGGAGACC. Translated: CATHRGQRET. From start to end, the CDR3 is CATHRGQRETQYF.

As to this clone: The read ends 3 residues early relative to the CDR3; the germline J gene fills the gap. The chain uses TRBV5-1 and TRBJ2-5; weak D call: TRBD2 (6 bases). CDR1 SGHRS and CDR2 YFSETQ come from the germline V gene. There are 14 residues in the CDR3. Between the trimmed V and J ends, which lost 3 bases and 1 base, there was a span of 10 bases. The sequenced CDR3 bases are TGCGCCAGCAGCTCAGGGACTTTCCAAGAGACC. Protein product: CASSSGTFQET. The complete CDR3 reads CASSSGTFQETQYF.

Comment on this clone: The read comes to an end 3 residues before the CDR3 does, leaving the germline J gene to fill in the end. The rearrangement links TRBV5-1 to TRBJ1-1; 10 positions match TRBD1. V dropped 3 bases and J dropped 4; count of bases not matched to a gene: 6. The germline gives CDR1 SGHRS, CDR2 YFSETQ. The CDR3 is 15 residues long. The CDR3 bases that were read are TGCGCCAGCAGCTCCGACAGGGGGCTGGGCACTGAA. As protein: CASSSDRGLGTE. The CDR3 reads in full as CASSSDRGLGTEAFF.

Of note for this clone: The read falls 3 residues short of the CDR3 end, and the missing part is taken from the germline J gene. The rearrangement uses TRBV6-2 or TRBV6-3 and TRBJ1-2; 11 positions agree with TRBD1. V lost 6 bases to trimming and J lost 2 bases; unmatched junction nucleotides: 2. The CDR3 is made up of 14 amino acids. Germline V CDR1 and CDR2: MNHEY, SVGEGT. The part of the CDR3 DNA that was read is TGTGCCAGCAGACGGGACAGGGGGAACTATGGC. Translated: CASRRDRGNYG. The CDR3 reads in full as CASRRDRGNYGYTF.

As regards this clone: Sequencing ends 3 residues short of the CDR3 end; the germline J gene provides the rest. V usage is TRBV10-3 and J usage is TRBJ2-3; D call uncertain. Germline V gene sequence: CDR1 ENHRY, CDR2 SYGVKD. V was cut by 2 bases and J by 4 bases, with 13 bases left in between. The CDR3 covers 15 residues. Incomplete CDR3 DNA: TGTGCCATCAGTGAGCCAAGAACAAAACCAGATACG. This codes for CAISEPRTKPDT. The entire CDR3 protein is CAISEPRTKPDTQYF.

With regard to this clone: The CDR3 end is not reached by the read, which stops 3 residues before it; the germline J gene fills it in. This chain uses TRBV18 with TRBJ1-2; 10 nucleotides align to TRBD1. CDR1 KGHSH and CDR2 LQKENI come from the germline V gene. The CDR3 is 17 amino acids. J gave up 4 bases and V 3 bases, and 11 bases lay outside the gene matches. The part of the CDR3 DNA that was read is TGTGCCAGCTCACCCGGGCCGACAGGGGGCAAAGGCTATGGC. Translated: CASSPGPTGGKGYG. The whole CDR3 sequence is CASSPGPTGGKGYGYTF.

In regard to this clone: The read ends 3 residues shy of where the CDR3 ends; the end is completed using the germline J gene. This chain uses TRBV20-1 with TRBJ2-7, with 7 bases matching TRBD1. V dropped 5 bases and J dropped 3; count of bases not matched to a gene: 4. Germline V gene sequence: CDR1 DFQATT, CDR2 SNEGSKA (reference sequence). This CDR3 has 12 amino acids. The DNA read from the CDR3 is TGCAGTGCTGGCCGGGACAGCTACGAG. This encodes CSAGRDSYE. The whole CDR3 is CSAGRDSYEQYF.

Note on this clone: The CDR3 end falls 3 residues outside the read, so it is completed with the germline J gene. The chain joins TRBV5-6 to TRBJ2-3, with 7 positions matching TRBD2. J gave up 4 bases and V 2 bases, and 1 base lay outside the gene matches. The CDR3 is made up of 13 amino acids. Per the germline V gene, CDR1 is SGHDT and CDR2 is YYEEEE. The CDR3 loop is CASSFLAADTQYF. The sequenced part of the CDR3 DNA is TGTGCCAGCAGCTTCCTAGCGGCAGATACG.

As for this clone: The read terminates 3 residues before the CDR3 end, so the remaining end is supplied by the germline J gene. This sequence joins TRBV20-1 and TRBJ2-1, with 11 bases that match TRBD2. CDR1 DFQATT and CDR2 SNEGSKA come from the germline V gene (reference sequence). This CDR3 has 15 amino acids. V lost 5 bases and J lost 3; bases outside the gene matches: 6. The DNA read from the CDR3 is TGCAGTGCTGAAGGACTAGCGGGCCGCTACAATGAG. Translated, it gives CSAEGLAGRYNE. The CDR3 in full is CSAEGLAGRYNEQFF.

Details on this clone: The CDR3 extends 3 residues past the end of the read, so its final part is completed from the germline J gene. This same CDR3 is encoded by further DNA sequences in the sample. J is TRBJ2-5 and V is TRBV18; perhaps TRBD1 as D (6 bases). Germline V gene sequence: CDR1 KGHSH, CDR2 LQKENI. V was trimmed by 3 bases and J by 1 base, leaving 6 bases between them. The CDR3 runs 13 residues. The CDR3 sequence: CASSPTGQETQYF. The sequenced CDR3 bases are TGTGCCAGCTCACCGACAGGCCAAGAGACC.

As concerns this clone: The CDR3 end lies 3 residues beyond the end of the read and is filled in from the germline J gene. V and J are TRBV6-4 and TRBJ1-2; 7 bases agree with TRBD1. V trimming: 6 bases; J trimming: 7 bases; junction bases outside the gene matches: 8. The CDR3 has 13 amino acids. Germline CDR1 reads MRHNA; CDR2 reads SNTAGT. The DNA read from the CDR3 is TGTGCCAGCAGGGGACAGTCTTCTGGTGGC. This sequence encodes CASRGQSSGG. In full, the CDR3 is CASRGQSSGGYTF.

Turning to this clone: The CDR3 end is not reached by the read, which stops 3 residues before it; the germline J gene fills it in. V gene TRBV7-9 combines with J gene TRBJ1-4; 9 nucleotides agree with TRBD1. Per germline, CDR1 SEHNR and CDR2 FQNEAQ (reference sequence). V was clipped by 5 bases and J by 6 bases; unmatched bases: 4. The CDR3 length is 14 residues. CDR3 bases read: TGTGCCAGCAGCAGGGACAGGGCAGATGAAAAA. It translates to CASSRDRADEK. In full, the CDR3 reads CASSRDRADEKLFF.

About this clone itself: The missing CDR3 end, 3 residues past where the read stops, is filled in from the germline J gene. The chain has TRBV5-1 and TRBJ1-1; possibly TRBD1 for D (6 bases). Trimming took off 0 bases at V and 7 bases at J, with 16 bases between the two ends. This CDR3 is built from 15 residues. The germline V gene has CDR1 SGHRS and CDR2 YFSETQ. CDR3 protein: CASSLDGRGAGEAFF. The sequenced CDR3 bases are TGCGCCAGCAGCTTGGACGGCCGGGGGGCGGGTGAA.

Details on this clone: The sequenced fragment ends 3 residues before the CDR3 boundary, so the rest is inferred from the germline J gene. The V call is TRBV6-2 or TRBV6-3, the J call TRBJ2-7; a possible D gene is TRBD2 (5 bases). The CDR3 sequence is 13 residues long. CDR1 and CDR2 from the germline V gene are MNHEY and SVGEGT. Trimming pared 8 bases from V and 4 bases from J, leaving 15 bases between. The DNA read from the CDR3 is TGTGCCAGCGCCTCGGCGGGTAGATACGAG. Translation gives CASASAGRYE. The whole CDR3 sequence is CASASAGRYEQYF.

Regarding this clone: Read data end 3 residues before the CDR3 end; the end is taken from the germline J gene. The chain joins TRBV5-6 to TRBJ2-5; D gene ambiguous. The germline V and J ends were trimmed by 2 bases and 0 bases, with 5 bases remaining between them. Looked up from germline, CDR1 is SGHDT and CDR2 is YYEEEE. This CDR3 contains 13 residues. CDR3 bases read: TGTGCCAGCAGCTTCCCCTACCAAGAGACC. Translating gives CASSFPYQET. The whole CDR3 region reads CASSFPYQETQYF.

For this clone: The read gets to within 3 residues of the CDR3 end, and the germline J gene fills in the rest. This chain links TRBV6-7 with TRBJ1-2; no clear D. TRBV6-7 is filed as an ORF, its function uncertain. The CDR3 has 13 residues. Deletions cut 6 bases from V and 0 bases from J, with 8 bases between. The covered CDR3 bases are TGTGCCAGCAGCTCCGGGGCTAACTATGGC. Translating it yields CASSSGANYG. The full CDR3 is CASSSGANYGYTF.

About this clone itself: Read data end 3 residues before the CDR3 end; the end is taken from the germline J gene. J is TRBJ2-3 and V is TRBV7-8; TRBD2 might be the D (5 bases). CDR1 and CDR2 from the germline V gene are SGHVS and FQNEAQ. Trimming took off 3 bases at V and 4 bases at J, with 8 bases between the two ends. CDR3 length equals 13 residues. Partial CDR3 DNA: TGTGCCAGCAGCTTTGAGGGCCCAGATACG. This codes for CASSFEGPDT. The complete CDR3 protein is CASSFEGPDTQYF.

About this clone itself: The read stops 3 residues short of the end of the CDR3; the missing end is completed from the germline J gene. V usage is TRBV30 and J usage is TRBJ2-5, with 9 positions matching TRBD2. The CDR3 sequence is 14 residues long. The germline gives CDR1 GTSNPN, CDR2 SVGIG (reference sequence). Trimming removed 3 bases from V and 5 bases from J; junction bases left unmatched: 7. The CDR3 loop is CAWRLSAGGETQYF. CDR3 DNA, as far as it was read: TGTGCCTGGAGGTTATCGGCGGGAGGGGAGACC. The full variable domain, its missing parts supplied by reference TRBV30 and TRBJ2-5, is SQTIHQWPATLVQPVGSPLSLECTVEGTSNPNLYWYRQAAGRGLQLLFYSVGIGQISSEVPQNLSASRPQDRQFILSSKKLLLSDSGFYLCAWRLSAGGETQYFGPGTRLLVL.

Worth noting for this clone: The read ends 3 residues early relative to the CDR3; the germline J gene fills the gap. The chain recombines TRBV5-6 with TRBJ1-1; a weak D match, TRBD1 (6 bases). Trimming removed 2 bases from V and 1 base from J, with 12 bases in between. CDR1 is SGHDT, CDR2 YYEEEE, per germline. The CDR3 contains 15 residues. CDR3 bases read: TGTGCCAGCAGCTTATTGGGGGCTAAGAACACTGAA. Translated, it gives CASSLLGAKNTE. The full-length CDR3 reads as CASSLLGAKNTEAFF.

As for this clone: The read ends 3 residues before the CDR3 terminus; that terminus is restored from the germline J gene. The chain couples TRBV7-9 to TRBJ2-3; D is uncertain. This CDR3 region has 15 residues. The V end was cut by 4 bases, the J end by 5 bases, with 16 bases between. CDR1 is SEHNR, CDR2 FQNEAQ, per germline (reference sequence). The CDR3 spells CASSSKGPIKDTQYF. CDR3 bases read: TGTGCCAGCAGCTCAAAGGGTCCTATAAAAGATACG.

About this clone: The CDR3 end falls 3 residues outside the read, so it is completed with the germline J gene. This chain connects TRBV19 to TRBJ1-1, with D maybe TRBD1 (6 bases). CDR3 length: 16 residues. Germline V gives CDR1 LNHDA, CDR2 SQIVND (reference sequence). The V end lost 1 base, the J end lost 4 bases, and 16 bases lay between the germline ends. The chain's CDR3 is CASSIGKRGGSTEAFF. CDR3 bases read: TGTGCCAGTAGTATAGGCAAACGGGGGGGCTCCACTGAA.

About this clone itself: Coverage ceases 3 residues before the CDR3 finishes, and the germline J gene fills in the end. This chain links TRBV13 with TRBJ2-3; 7 bases are a match to TRBD2. CDR1 and CDR2 (germline): PRHDT, FYEKMQ (reference sequence). The CDR3 totals 18 residues. V gave up 5 bases and J gave up 2 bases; unmatched junction bases: 16. CDR3 sequence reads: CASSNRRLSGKSTDTQYF. The part of the CDR3 DNA that was read is TGTGCCAGCAGCAACCGGCGGTTGAGCGGGAAATCCACAGATACG.

As regards this clone: The CDR3 goes on 3 residues after the read ends, and that part is filled in from the germline J gene. The chain recombines TRBV30 with TRBJ1-2; tentative D call: TRBD1 (5 bases). The CDR3 length is 13 residues. Trimming cost V 3 bases and J 1 base, with 9 bases left between them. Looked up from germline, CDR1 is GTSNPN and CDR2 is SVGIG (reference sequence). The CDR3 DNA, read in part, is TGTGCCTGGAGACACGACAGTAACTATGGC. It specifies CAWRHDSNYG. The CDR3, in full, reads CAWRHDSNYGYTF.

The CDR3 sequence: CASSLPSYEQYF. The CDR3 bases that were read are TGCGCCAGCAGCCTACCTTCCTACGAG. The chain uses TRBV5-1 and TRBJ2-7, with no clear D. The missing CDR3 end, 3 residues past where the read stops, is filled in from the germline J gene. V shed 4 bases and J shed 1 base, with 6 bases lying between them. The V gene's germline CDR1 is SGHRS and CDR2 YFSETQ. The CDR3 sequence is 12 residues long.

This CDR3 reads CSVEGQLETQYF. CDR3 DNA (partial): TGCAGCGTTGAAGGGCAGTTAGAGACC. The chain uses TRBV29-1 and TRBJ2-5; D gene uncertain. The CDR3 end falls 3 residues outside the read, so it is completed with the germline J gene. The CDR3 runs to 12 residues. Trimming left V 1 base short and J 4 bases short, with 7 bases between. The germline V gene encodes CDR1 SQVTM and CDR2 ANQGSEA.

Worth noting for this clone: The read ends 3 residues early relative to the CDR3; the germline J gene fills the gap. The genes are TRBV2 and TRBJ1-4, with 9 bases that match TRBD1. From germline, CDR1 is SNHLY and CDR2 FYNNEI. Trimming cost V 4 bases and J 8 bases; bases outside gene matches: 5. The CDR3 is 14 amino acids. Partial CDR3 DNA: TGTGCCAGCAGTGGACAGGGGGGATTGGAAAAA. Translation gives CASSGQGGLEK. The whole CDR3 sequence reads CASSGQGGLEKLFF.

A remark on this clone: The CDR3 is cut off 3 residues early in the read; its end comes from the germline J gene. V and J are TRBV2 and TRBJ1-5, with 8 bases that match TRBD1. Germline loops: CDR1 SNHLY, CDR2 FYNNEI. The CDR3 consists of 16 residues. J lost 4 bases, V lost 5 bases, and 10 bases had no gene match. The CDR3 region is CASSLFSTGGNQPQHF. Partial CDR3 DNA: TGTGCCAGCAGTCTCTTTAGTACAGGGGGTAATCAGCCC.

As regards this clone: From the germline J gene comes the end of the CDR3, since the read stops 3 residues before it. The chain carries TRBV20-1 and TRBJ1-1; tentative D call: TRBD1 (6 bases). This CDR3 is 13 amino acids long. In germline, CDR1 is DFQATT, CDR2 SNEGSKA (reference sequence). Trimming left V 5 bases short and J 3 bases short, with 13 bases between. CDR3 loop: CSAGPNRDTEAFF. The sequenced CDR3 bases are TGCAGTGCTGGGCCTAACAGGGACACTGAA.